This T cell receptor (beta chain) was captured in a study of cytomegalovirus exposure and HLA in healthy donors. In the PCR, 60 Vbeta and 13 Jbeta primers were used. The protocol was immunoSEQ multiplex PCR, while the TCRdb copy is restricted to in-frame clones and leaves out a portion. The sample features roughly 190,000 clones, with about 0.79% in its top ten. Looked up from germline, CDR1 is MGHDK and CDR2 is SYGVNS. The CDR3 is 14 residues long. V shed 11 bases and J 4 bases; nucleotides not matched to a gene: 10. On this clone itself: The antigen is undetermined.

Study findings and constraints: Whilst most TCR sequences proved rare, a subset of public TCRs occurred across many donors. Reports showed the classifier diagnosing cytomegalovirus status with high specificity and sensitivity.

This sequence originates from a woman between 18 and 30 years old in good health and CMV-seropositive. The sample taken for sequencing was PBMCs. The chain carries TRBV25-1 and TRBJ1-1, with TRBD1 identical over 10 bases. The CDR3, as DNA: TGTGCCCACCGGGACAGGGGTTATCGCACTGAAGCTTTCTTT. Amino acid sequence: CAHRDRGYRTEAFF.